Described below is a single TCR beta chain sequence and its context. These data come from a study of Graves' ophthalmopathy and Graves' hyperthyroidism. The sequenced template was RNA, covering the TCR beta CDR3 region. Following a first-round RT-PCR that used HTBI primers, a second-round multiplex PCR was carried out. In TCRdb, the multiplex PCR reads were re-called with MiXCR into one record per CDR3 protein. Of over a million distinct CDR3 sequences in the sample, about 35% were seen once. The CDR3 contains 15 residues. Germline CDR1 reads SGHVS; CDR2 reads FQNEAQ. The V gene lost 5 bases and the J gene lost 4 bases, with 17 bases spanning the gap.

The sequenced material came from peripheral blood or thyroid tissue (not recorded which). This receptor was identified in an adult man with Graves' hyperthyroidism. The genes are TRBV7-8 and TRBJ1-1; D possibly corresponds to TRBD1 (5 bases). CDR3 DNA sequence: TGTGCCAGCAGCACCTACCATCGGGGGGGCACTGAAGCTTTCTTT. Translated, it gives CASSTYHRGGTEAFF.